Sequencing of this T cell receptor beta chain was carried out in a study of beta chain features in type 1 diabetes. Looking at the study overall: Healthy donors and patients had similar age, gender and cell yields. Sorted cells numbering approximately 110,000,000 were examined across all samples.

The isolated RNA, all of it, was reverse transcribed, so expressed TCRB transcripts were what got sequenced. Here immunoSEQ multiplex PCR was the method, and the copy in TCRdb shows in-frame clones only, minus some. The sample holds around 15,000 clones, more than 70% seen once. The study, taken as a whole, reports: In patients and controls equally, PCR might favor templates that are shorter. Among all four CD4+ subsets, Type 1 diabetes patients had TCRB CDR3s that were moderately but significantly shorter. VDJ junctions from type 1 diabetes patients carried fewer insertions and larger deletions.

After removal of 5 bases from V and 5 bases from J, the junction contained 1 base not matched to a gene. Germline CDR1 DFQATT, CDR2 SNEGSKA (reference sequence). The CDR3 is 11 residues long. On this clone: The antigen is not known.

Sequencing input: stem cell memory CD4+ T cells from blood. This TCR was sampled from a young woman with type 1 diabetes. The chain employs TRBV20-1 and TRBJ2-5, with 8 nucleotides matching TRBD1. Here the CDR3 reads CSAGQGETQYF. The CDR3 DNA sequence: TGCAGTGCTGGACAGGGCGAGACCCAGTACTTC.